This T cell receptor (beta chain) emerged from a study of T cell responses to AZD1222 COVID-19 vaccine (dated by TCRdb to about 2021). At the level of the whole study: Because spike-specific TCR depth and breadth did not differ between the two schedules, AZD1222 recipients who got a second dose at roughly 4 weeks were pooled with those who got a second dose at roughly 12 weeks. TCR sequencing was performed for 230 to 250 trial participants, of whom about 200 were given two doses of AZD1222 and some 25 were given two doses of MenACWY control vaccine. Trial participants were enrolled into age subgroups of 18-55, 56-69 and 70-plus years, which contained around 140, 26 and 57 TCR-sequenced participants, respectively. What the work shows at the level of the full study, not this receptor alone: Only five to seven AZD1222 recipients were SARS-CoV-2 seropositive at baseline, limiting conclusions about previously exposed vaccinees. Reportedly, close to half of the unique spike-specific TCRs recognized epitopes lying outside the regions that are mutated in the B.1.351 and B.1.1.7 variants. After two AZD1222 doses, both the breadth and the depth of spike-specific TCRs were significantly higher than at day 0 and than in MenACWY recipients. Most participants were white British and females outnumbered males, and the authors suggested that clonal diversity may have been underestimated. The vaccine-associated CD4 TCRs covered the entire spike protein, and the dominant responses fell in regions 160-218 and 743-854. In the small 56-69-year group, the increase in depth fell short of significance, most likely because of low power. Because no day 14 peak-response samples were available, repertoires were characterized only after the peak T cell response.

The CDR3 regions of human TCRbeta chains were analyzed by immunosequencing. Processing in the source paper ran as follows. TCRs in the repertoires were compared against a reference library of SARS-CoV-2-specific TCRs that had been generated with the MIRA antigen-specificity platform. Breadth was defined as the fraction of unique TCRs that were SARS-CoV-2-associated, and depth was defined as the fraction of total T cells that were SARS-CoV-2-associated. Using the MIRA data, each spike-specific TCR was assigned both to the spike region to which the TCR was reactive and to a CD4 or CD8 class. Log10-transformed breadth and depth values were compared by one-way ANOVA with Sidak's multiple comparisons tests. The immuneACCESS repertoire file appears here via TCRdb, limited to in-frame rearrangements. These files lack a portion of the clones; in checked studies, under half of the deficit traces to unresolved V genes, and the cause of the others is not known. The V and J calls and clone size were taken over from that table, and D and trimming were inferred from the DNA. This sample gives tens of thousands of clones in total; about 79% of them show up just once. 20% of the sample goes to the ten largest clones.

To note about this clone: The target of this receptor is not known. Base qualities are missing; no much larger clone stands one base away.

The meaning of the sample's time point label: baseline before first vaccination. Samples from vaccinated people were obtained from the UK trials COV001 and COV002, which included a single-blind randomized controlled phase 2/3 trial of AZD1222 (ChAdOx1 nCoV-19) in healthy adults. Trial participant PBMC samples were collected at day 0 and day 28 after the second dose for TCRbeta chain sequencing. The receptor comes from an adult in good health. Sequencing used peripheral blood, obtained on day 0 of AZD1222 vaccination.

The DNA sequence is given as TGTGCGGCTGGGGGACAGGGGGTTAATCGCTACACCTTC. It encodes CAAGGQGVNRYTF. The chain is made from TRBV2 and TRBJ1-2, and 11 bases in between align with TRBD1. The CDR3, from cysteine to phenylalanine, totals 13 residues. Of all the DNA, just the CDR3 is kept, 39 bases in frame from base 1. From the germline V gene, CDR1 is SNHLY and CDR2 is FYNNEI.